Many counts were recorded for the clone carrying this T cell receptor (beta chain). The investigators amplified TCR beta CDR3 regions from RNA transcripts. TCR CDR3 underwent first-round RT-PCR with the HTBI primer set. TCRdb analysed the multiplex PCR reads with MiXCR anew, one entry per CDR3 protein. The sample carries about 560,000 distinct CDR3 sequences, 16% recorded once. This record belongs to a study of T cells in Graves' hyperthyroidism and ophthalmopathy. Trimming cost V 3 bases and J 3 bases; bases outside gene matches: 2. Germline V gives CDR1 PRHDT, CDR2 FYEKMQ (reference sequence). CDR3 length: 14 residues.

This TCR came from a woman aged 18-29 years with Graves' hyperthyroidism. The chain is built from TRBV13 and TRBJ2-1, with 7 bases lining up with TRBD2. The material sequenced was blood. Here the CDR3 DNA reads TGTGCCAGCAGCTTGGAGCGGGGCTACAATGAGCAGTTCTTC. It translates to CASSLERGYNEQFF. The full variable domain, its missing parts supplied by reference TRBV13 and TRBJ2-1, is AAGVIQSPRHLIKEKRETATLKCYPIPRHDTVYWYQQGPGQDPQFLISFYEKMQSDKGSIPDRFSAQQFSDYHSELNMSSLELGDSALYFCASSLERGYNEQFFGPGTRLTVL.